The 29 T cell receptor beta chains listed next were all sequenced from one sample in a study of T-cell reconstitution after alpha-beta-depleted transplantation in children. Unique molecular identifiers were used to barcode this TCRbeta library. One entry per CDR3 protein, called by TCRdb with MiXCR from the PCR reads. The table has 400,000 to 500,000 distinct CDR3 sequences, around 9.9% seen once. The sequences come from PBMCs from the stem cell graft donor, collected from the stem cell graft. These receptors came from a human donor who donated a stem cell graft to a child with acute myeloid leukemia.

The chain links TRBV30 to TRBJ2-3; D perhaps matches TRBD2 (6 bases). V lost 0 bases to trimming and J lost 6 bases, with 10 bases between them. This CDR3 has 13 residues. Germline V gene sequence: CDR1 GTSNPN, CDR2 SVGIG (reference sequence). The CDR3 loop reads CAWSVHRGDTQYF. Written as DNA, the CDR3 is TGTGCCTGGAGTGTACATCGGGGGGATACGCAGTATTTT.

The V gene is TRBV4-1, the J gene TRBJ1-2; D is unresolved. CDR3 length: 15 amino acids. Trimming pared 1 base from V and 1 base from J, leaving 10 bases between. Per germline, CDR1 MGHRA and CDR2 YSYEKL. The CDR3 DNA is TGCGCCAGCAGCCAAGTATACGCAGTTAACTATGGCTACACCTTC. This codes for CASSQVYAVNYGYTF.

This clonotype was detected a few times. This sequence joins TRBV6-1 and TRBJ2-2; no firm D call. Germline V CDR1 and CDR2: MNHNS, SASEGT. The V and J ends lost 4 bases and 7 bases respectively, with 13 bases between them. The CDR3 totals 14 residues. CDR3 sequence reads: CASSGAMWGGELFF. As DNA, the CDR3 is TGTGCCAGCAGTGGGGCGATGTGGGGCGGGGAGCTGTTTTTT.

This clonotype was observed a handful of times. The V gene is TRBV4-2, the J gene TRBJ2-3; D possibly corresponds to TRBD2 (5 bases). V gave up 0 bases and J gave up 0 bases, with 16 bases separating them. Per germline, CDR1 LGHNA and CDR2 YNFKEQ. This CDR3 has 18 amino acids. DNA for the CDR3: TGTGCCAGCAGCCAAGATCTGGAGGCAGCCCGGAGCACAGATACGCAGTATTTT. Protein product: CASSQDLEAARSTDTQYF.

This clonotype was observed a handful of times. The V gene is TRBV3-1, the J gene TRBJ2-1; D is possibly TRBD1 (7 bases). The V end was cut by 11 bases, the J end by 6 bases, with 26 bases between. The germline V gene encodes CDR1 LGHDT and CDR2 YNNKEL (reference sequence). The CDR3 contains 16 residues. The CDR3 nucleotides read TGTGCCTGCTCCCAAGGCCGAAGACAGGGAGGCAATGAGCAGTTCTTC. This codes for CACSQGRRQGGNEQFF.

The chain is built from TRBV12-3 or TRBV12-4 and TRBJ2-7; D could derive from TRBD1 or TRBD2 (6 bases each). Trimming cost V 11 bases and J 5 bases, with 16 bases left between them. This CDR3 has 12 residues. CDR3 sequence reads: CAVSSRGDEQYF. DNA for the CDR3: TGTGCCGTTTCTTCTAGGGGGGACGAGCAGTACTTC.

V gene TRBV12-3 or TRBV12-4 combines with J gene TRBJ2-1, with TRBD2 identical over 11 bases. After removal of 3 bases from V and 6 bases from J, the junction contained 4 bases not matched to a gene. This CDR3 spans 15 amino acids. CDR3 amino acids: CASSFVAGGRNEQFF. The CDR3 DNA reads TGTGCCAGCAGTTTCGTAGCGGGAGGGCGCAATGAGCAGTTCTTC.

The J gene is TRBJ2-5, the V gene TRBV6-5, with TRBD2 matching over 10 bases. The CDR3 totals 15 residues. The germline CDR1 and CDR2 sequences are MNHEY and SVGAGI. V dropped 6 bases and J dropped 4; count of bases not matched to a gene: 8. The DNA of the CDR3 is TGTGCCAGCAGCTTAGCGGGAGGCCGCCGAGAGACCCAGTACTTC. Its protein product is CASSLAGGRRETQYF.

As to this clonotype: Germline and junction disagree at one end, which may indicate a read error. The chain has TRBV4-2 and TRBJ2-3; 9 positions match TRBD2. From germline, CDR1 is LGHNA and CDR2 YNFKEQ. This CDR3 is 13 amino acids long. The CDR3 coding sequence is TGTGCCAGCAGCCAAGAAAGGACTAGCGATACTACTTTT. It is translated as CASSQERTSDTTF.

This clonotype appeared a few times. This chain links TRBV6-2 or TRBV6-3 with TRBJ2-1; tentatively, D is TRBD2 (5 bases). This CDR3 region has 16 residues. CDR1 is MNHEY, CDR2 SVGEGT, per germline. V lost 6 bases and J lost 1, with 16 bases in between. The CDR3 bases are TGTGCCAGCAGCACTAGTCGTACCCGTTCCTACAATGAGCAGTTCTTC. This encodes CASSTSRTRSYNEQFF.

This clonotype was observed a handful of times. The V call is TRBV15, the J call TRBJ2-1; the D gene could be TRBD1 or TRBD2 (5 bases each). The germline CDR1 and CDR2 sequences are LNHNV and YYDKDF (reference sequence). V was clipped by 1 base and J by 6 bases, with 7 bases between them. The CDR3 runs 13 residues. The CDR3 loop is CATSRVGPNEQFF. The CDR3 nucleotides read TGTGCCACCAGCAGAGTGGGACCCAATGAGCAGTTCTTC.

There are many counts of this clonotype. The chain links TRBV9 to TRBJ2-1; perhaps D is TRBD1 or TRBD2 (6 bases each). The germline gives CDR1 SGDLS, CDR2 YYNGEE. The V and J ends lost 3 bases and 8 bases respectively, with 15 bases between them. CDR3 length equals 14 residues. CDR3 region: CASSAGDQRDEQFF. CDR3 in DNA: TGTGCCAGCAGCGCAGGGGACCAGCGGGATGAGCAGTTCTTC.

This clonotype appeared a few times. The J gene is TRBJ2-7, the V gene TRBV12-3 or TRBV12-4; D is possibly TRBD1 (6 bases). The CDR3 has 12 residues. Trimming took 7 bases from V and 3 from J, leaving 10 bases between them. CDR3 sequence reads: CASTQGSYEQYF. The CDR3 coding sequence is TGTGCCAGCACCCAGGGGAGCTACGAGCAGTACTTC.

The gene calls are TRBV5-1 and TRBJ2-5; 12 nucleotides match TRBD1. V gave up 4 bases and J gave up 3 bases; unmatched junction bases: 10. Per germline, CDR1 SGHRS and CDR2 YFSETQ. The CDR3 sequence is 17 residues long. CDR3 sequence (DNA): TGCGCCAGCAGCCAAACCCCCGGGACAGGGGGCGAAGAGACCCAGTACTTC. Its translation is CASSQTPGTGGEETQYF.

The chain has TRBV12-3 or TRBV12-4 and TRBJ1-2; D call uncertain. V lost 1 base to trimming and J lost 4 bases, with 13 bases between them. This CDR3 has 15 amino acids. The CDR3 protein is CASSLDGRRFYGYTF. The CDR3 region has the DNA TGTGCCAGCAGTTTAGACGGACGGCGATTCTATGGCTACACCTTC.

V is TRBV29-1 and J is TRBJ1-6; unclear D gene. Trimming removed 6 bases from V and 8 bases from J, with 17 bases in between. This CDR3 spans 14 amino acids. Looked up from germline, CDR1 is SQVTM and CDR2 is ANQGSEA. The CDR3 sequence: CSVQAGRSDSPLHF. The CDR3 DNA is TGCAGCGTCCAGGCAGGACGGAGCGATTCACCCCTCCACTTT.

This clonotype was observed a handful of times. V usage is TRBV3-1 and J usage is TRBJ2-5; unclear D gene. The CDR3 covers 12 residues. Trimming took 3 bases from V and 7 from J, leaving 9 bases between them. The germline CDR1 and CDR2 sequences are LGHDT and YNNKEL (reference sequence). CDR3 sequence reads: CASSQGWATQYF. CDR3 nucleotide sequence: TGTGCCAGCAGCCAGGGTTGGGCGACCCAGTACTTC.

The table lists this clonotype with a few counts. This chain links TRBV29-1 with TRBJ2-2, with a tentative D call TRBD1 (6 bases). The V and J ends lost 7 bases and 0 bases respectively, with 9 bases between them. The length of the CDR3 is 13 residues. Germline V gene data show CDR1 as SQVTM and CDR2 as ANQGSEA. CDR3 bases: TGCAGCGGGACAGTATCGAACACCGGGGAGCTGTTTTTT. This translates into CSGTVSNTGELFF.

The chain joins TRBV29-1 to TRBJ2-5; 8 positions match TRBD1. This CDR3 is 14 amino acids long. Unmatched junction bases numbered 6, after V lost 1 base and J lost 5 bases. Germline values: CDR1 SQVTM, CDR2 ANQGSEA. As DNA, the CDR3 is TGCAGCGTTGAAGCCAGGACAGGGTATGAGACCCAGTACTTC. Its protein is CSVEARTGYETQYF.

This clonotype was observed many times. The chain links TRBV29-1 to TRBJ2-7; possible D gene TRBD2, 5 bases. The CDR3 is 12 amino acids. CDR1 is SQVTM, CDR2 ANQGSEA, per germline. The ends were cut back, 4 bases at V and 2 bases at J, with 9 bases in the middle. The CDR3 spells CSVGGSPYEQYF. CDR3 DNA sequence: TGCAGCGTTGGAGGGAGCCCCTACGAGCAGTACTTC.

The chain is built from TRBV7-9 and TRBJ2-5; no reliable D call. CDR3 length: 15 amino acids. Trimming shortened V by 4 bases and J by 0 bases, and 12 bases separated the two germline ends. Germline V lookup: CDR1 SEHNR, CDR2 FQNEAQ (reference sequence). The CDR3 region has the DNA TGTGCCAGCAGCTCACTAAAACAGCACCAAGAGACCCAGTACTTC. This translates into CASSSLKQHQETQYF.

In its sample, this clonotype was seen a few times. The V gene is TRBV10-3, the J gene TRBJ1-1; D not certain. Germline values: CDR1 ENHRY, CDR2 SYGVKD. The CDR3 totals 14 residues. V was shortened by 6 bases and J by 1 base, with 12 bases between the two germline ends. CDR3 DNA sequence: TGTGCCATCAGCACTGCACGGGGGAACACTGAAGCTTTCTTT. This translates into CAISTARGNTEAFF.

The table lists this clonotype with a few counts. The chain joins TRBV5-1 to TRBJ1-1, with 8 positions matching TRBD1. J gave up 1 base and V 5 bases, and 7 bases lay outside the gene matches. Germline V gives CDR1 SGHRS, CDR2 YFSETQ. The CDR3 contains 15 residues. CDR3 bases: TGCGCCAGCAGTGGCAGGGGGCGGACGAACACTGAAGCTTTCTTT. It specifies CASSGRGRTNTEAFF.

This clonotype was detected a few times. The chain combines TRBV20-1 with TRBJ2-2, with D unresolved. The CDR3 extends over 15 amino acids. Trimming took 1 base from V and 6 from J, leaving 15 bases between them. Germline V gives CDR1 DFQATT, CDR2 SNEGSKA (reference sequence). CDR3 in amino acids: CSARADVGRAGELFF. CDR3 coding DNA: TGCAGTGCTAGAGCCGACGTGGGAAGGGCCGGGGAGCTGTTTTTT.

This chain uses TRBV4-2 with TRBJ1-1, with unresolved D. The CDR3 has 13 residues. Germline assignment: CDR1 LGHNA and CDR2 YNFKEQ. Trimming cost V 4 bases and J 5 bases, with 11 bases left between them. CDR3 protein: CASSLWTGTEAFF. The DNA of the CDR3 is TGTGCCAGCAGCCTATGGACGGGGACTGAAGCTTTCTTT.

The chain carries TRBV5-1 and TRBJ2-7; 9 positions agree with TRBD1. CDR1 and CDR2 from the germline V gene are SGHRS and YFSETQ. Trimming took 4 bases from V and 2 from J; bases not matched to a gene: 10. The CDR3 is made up of 16 amino acids. CDR3 nucleotide sequence: TGCGCCAGCAGCGGGGGCCGGGACAGGGCTACCTACGAGCAGTACTTC. It encodes CASSGGRDRATYEQYF. Full variable domain (rest looked up from reference TRBV5-1 and TRBJ2-7): KAGVTQTPRYLIKTRGQQVTLSCSPISGHRSVSWYQQTPGQGLQFLFEYFSETQRNKGNFPGRFSGRQFSNSRSEMNVSTLELGDSALYLCASSGGRDRATYEQYFGPGTRLTVT.

This clonotype has ten or more counts. The chain employs TRBV6-5 and TRBJ1-6, with 8 bases that match TRBD1. The length of the CDR3 is 15 residues. V shed 2 bases and J 7 bases; nucleotides not matched to a gene: 4. Germline CDR1 and CDR2: MNHEY and SVGAGI. CDR3 residues: CASSYTTGDNSPLHF. CDR3 bases: TGTGCCAGCAGTTACACGACAGGGGACAATTCACCCCTCCACTTT.

In the case of this clonotype: A junction end diverges from the germline sequence, so it may reflect a read error. The V gene is TRBV7-2, the J gene TRBJ2-2; 11 bases are shared with TRBD2. Germline CDR1 SGHTA, CDR2 FQGNSA. The CDR3 extends over 15 amino acids. The CDR3 DNA reads TGTGCCAGCAGCCTAGCGGGAGGTGCCACCGGGGAGCTGTTTTTT. Amino acids: CASSLAGGATGELFF.

The genes are TRBV20-1 and TRBJ2-7, with D possibly TRBD2 on 5 matching bases. The CDR3 covers 12 residues. CDR1 DFQATT and CDR2 SNEGSKA come from the germline V gene (reference sequence). Trimming removed 6 bases from V and 4 bases from J, with 13 bases in between. The CDR3 reads CSAQREGYEQYF. CDR3 DNA: TGCAGTGCACAACGGGAAGGTTACGAGCAGTACTTC.